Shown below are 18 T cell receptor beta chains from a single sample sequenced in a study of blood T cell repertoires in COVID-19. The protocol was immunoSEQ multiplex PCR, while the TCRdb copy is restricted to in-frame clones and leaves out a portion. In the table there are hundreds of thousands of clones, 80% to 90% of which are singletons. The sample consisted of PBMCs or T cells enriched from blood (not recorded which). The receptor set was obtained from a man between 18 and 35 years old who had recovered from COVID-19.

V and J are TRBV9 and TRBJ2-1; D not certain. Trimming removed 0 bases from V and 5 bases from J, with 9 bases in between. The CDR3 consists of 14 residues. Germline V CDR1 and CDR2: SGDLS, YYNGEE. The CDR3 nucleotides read TGTGCCAGCAGCGTAGGGAGCGATAACAATGAGCAGTTCTTC. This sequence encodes CASSVGSDNNEQFF. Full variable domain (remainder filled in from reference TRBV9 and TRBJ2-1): DSGVTQTPKHLITATGQRVTLRCSPRSGDLSVYWYQQSLDQGLQFLIQYYNGEERAKGNILERFSAQQFPDLHSELNLSSLELGDSALYFCASSVGSDNNEQFFGPGTRLTVL.

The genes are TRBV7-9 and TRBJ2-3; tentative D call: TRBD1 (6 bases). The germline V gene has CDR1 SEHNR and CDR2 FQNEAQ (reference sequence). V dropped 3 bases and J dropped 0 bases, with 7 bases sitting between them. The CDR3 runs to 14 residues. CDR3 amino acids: CASSFGQSTDTQYF. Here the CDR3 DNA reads TGTGCCAGCAGCTTCGGACAGAGCACAGATACGCAGTATTTT.

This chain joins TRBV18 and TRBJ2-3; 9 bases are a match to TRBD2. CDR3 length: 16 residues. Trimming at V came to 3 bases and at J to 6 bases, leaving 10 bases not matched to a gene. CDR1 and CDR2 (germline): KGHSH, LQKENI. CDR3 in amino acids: CASSPSTSGHSDTQYF. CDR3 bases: TGTGCCAGCTCACCCTCGACTAGCGGACACTCGGATACGCAGTATTTT.

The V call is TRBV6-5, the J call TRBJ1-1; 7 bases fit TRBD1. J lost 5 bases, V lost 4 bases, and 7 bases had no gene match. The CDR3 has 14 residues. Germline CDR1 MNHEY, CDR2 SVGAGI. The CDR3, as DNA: TGTGCCAGCAGTTTAAACAGGGGTGGGACTGAAGCTTTCTTT. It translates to CASSLNRGGTEAFF.

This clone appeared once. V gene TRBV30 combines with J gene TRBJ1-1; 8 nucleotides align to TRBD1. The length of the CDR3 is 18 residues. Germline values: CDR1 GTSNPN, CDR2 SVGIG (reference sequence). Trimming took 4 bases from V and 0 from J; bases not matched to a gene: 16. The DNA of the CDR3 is TGTGCCTGGACTAGGGCCCCGGGACAGGTTCGCATGAACACTGAAGCTTTCTTT. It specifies CAWTRAPGQVRMNTEAFF.

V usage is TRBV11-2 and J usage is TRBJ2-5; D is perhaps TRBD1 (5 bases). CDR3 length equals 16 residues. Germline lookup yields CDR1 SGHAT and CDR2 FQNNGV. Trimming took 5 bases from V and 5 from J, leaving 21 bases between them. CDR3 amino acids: CASSPGVGQGRETQYF. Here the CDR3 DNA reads TGTGCCAGCAGCCCCGGAGTAGGTCAGGGTCGGGAGACCCAGTACTTC.

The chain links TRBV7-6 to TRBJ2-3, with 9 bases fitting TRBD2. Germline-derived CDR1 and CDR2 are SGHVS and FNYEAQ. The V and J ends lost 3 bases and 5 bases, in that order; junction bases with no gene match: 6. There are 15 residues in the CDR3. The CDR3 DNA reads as TGTGCCAGCAGCTTGGGCGGGGGGGCAGGAGATACGCAGTATTTT. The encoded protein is CASSLGGGAGDTQYF.

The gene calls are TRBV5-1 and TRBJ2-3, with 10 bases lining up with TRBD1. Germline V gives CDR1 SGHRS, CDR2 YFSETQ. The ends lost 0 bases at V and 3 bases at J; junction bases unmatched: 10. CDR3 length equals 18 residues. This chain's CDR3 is CASSLALYSGQGTDTQYF. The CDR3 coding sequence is TGCGCCAGCAGCTTGGCACTATATTCGGGACAGGGGACAGATACGCAGTATTTT.

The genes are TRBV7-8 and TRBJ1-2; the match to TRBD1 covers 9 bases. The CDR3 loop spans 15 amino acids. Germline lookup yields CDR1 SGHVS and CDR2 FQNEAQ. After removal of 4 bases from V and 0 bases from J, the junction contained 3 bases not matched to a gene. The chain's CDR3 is CASSSRTGANYGYTF. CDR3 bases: TGTGCCAGCAGCTCTCGGACAGGGGCTAACTATGGCTACACCTTC.

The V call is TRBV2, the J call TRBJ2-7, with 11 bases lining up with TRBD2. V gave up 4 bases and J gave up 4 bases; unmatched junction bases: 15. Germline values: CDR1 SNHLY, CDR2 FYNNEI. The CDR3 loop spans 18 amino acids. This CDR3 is CASSGGLGLAEQYYEQYF. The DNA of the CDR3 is TGTGCCAGCAGTGGGGGCTTGGGACTAGCGGAACAGTATTACGAGCAGTACTTC.

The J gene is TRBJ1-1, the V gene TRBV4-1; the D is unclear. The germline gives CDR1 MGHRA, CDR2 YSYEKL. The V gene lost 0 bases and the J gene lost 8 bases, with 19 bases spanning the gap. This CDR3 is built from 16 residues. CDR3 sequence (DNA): TGCGCCAGCAGCCAAGAGAGGCAGTTAGGGAGTGGAGAAGCTTTCTTT. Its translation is CASSQERQLGSGEAFF.

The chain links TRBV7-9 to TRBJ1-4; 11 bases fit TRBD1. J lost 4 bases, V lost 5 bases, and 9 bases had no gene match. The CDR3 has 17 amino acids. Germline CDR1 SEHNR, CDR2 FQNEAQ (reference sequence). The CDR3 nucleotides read TGTGCCAGCAGCCCGTACCGGGACAGGGGGTTTAATGAAAAACTGTTTTTT. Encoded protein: CASSPYRDRGFNEKLFF.

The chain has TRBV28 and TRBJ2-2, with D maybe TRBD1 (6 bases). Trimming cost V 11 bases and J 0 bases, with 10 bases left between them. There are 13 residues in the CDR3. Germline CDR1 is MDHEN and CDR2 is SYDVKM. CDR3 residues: CAARQANTGELFF. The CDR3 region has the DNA TGTGCCGCCAGACAGGCGAACACCGGGGAGCTGTTTTTT. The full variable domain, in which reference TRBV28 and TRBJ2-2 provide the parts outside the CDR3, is DVKVTQSSRYLVKRTGEKVFLECVQDMDHENMFWYRQDPGLGLRLIYFSYDVKMKEKGDIPEGYSVSREKKERFSLILESASTNQTSMYLCAARQANTGELFFGEGSRLTVL.

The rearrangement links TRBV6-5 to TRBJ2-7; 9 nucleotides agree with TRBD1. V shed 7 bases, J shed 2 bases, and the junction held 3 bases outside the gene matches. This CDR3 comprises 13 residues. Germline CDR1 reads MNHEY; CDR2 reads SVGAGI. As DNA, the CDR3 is TGTGCCAGCAATCGACAGGGGGCCTACGAGCAGTACTTC. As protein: CASNRQGAYEQYF.

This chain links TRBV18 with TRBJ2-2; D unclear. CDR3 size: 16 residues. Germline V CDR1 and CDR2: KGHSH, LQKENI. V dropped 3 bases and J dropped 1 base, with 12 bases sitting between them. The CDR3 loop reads CASSPSIVVNTGELFF. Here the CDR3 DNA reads TGTGCCAGCTCACCCTCGATAGTAGTGAACACCGGGGAGCTGTTTTTT.

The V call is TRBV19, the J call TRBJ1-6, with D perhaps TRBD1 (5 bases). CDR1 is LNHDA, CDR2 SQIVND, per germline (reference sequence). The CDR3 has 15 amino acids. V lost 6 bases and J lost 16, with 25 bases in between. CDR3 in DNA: TGTGCCAGTAGCCCGGGGACTGCTTCTGGGGGACTTCTCCACTTT. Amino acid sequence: CASSPGTASGGLLHF. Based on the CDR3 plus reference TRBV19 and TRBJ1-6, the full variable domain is DGGITQSPKYLFRKEGQNVTLSCEQNLNHDAMYWYRQDPGQGLRLIYYSQIVNDFQKGDIAEGYSVSREKKESFPLTVTSAQKNPTAFYLCASSPGTASGGLLHFGNGTRLTVT.

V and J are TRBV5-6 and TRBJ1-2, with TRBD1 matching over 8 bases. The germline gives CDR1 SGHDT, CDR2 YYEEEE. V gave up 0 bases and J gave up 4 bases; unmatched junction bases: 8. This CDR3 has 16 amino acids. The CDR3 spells CASSLGVAGGRYGYTF. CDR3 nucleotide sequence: TGTGCCAGCAGCTTGGGCGTTGCAGGGGGCCGCTATGGCTACACCTTC.

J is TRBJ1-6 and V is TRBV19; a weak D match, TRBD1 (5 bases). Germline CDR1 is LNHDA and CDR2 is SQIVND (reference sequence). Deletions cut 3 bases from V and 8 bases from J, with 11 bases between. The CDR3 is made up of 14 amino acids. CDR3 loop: CASSISGGDSPLHF. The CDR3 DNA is TGTGCCAGTAGTATCAGTGGGGGGGATTCACCCCTCCACTTT.